These 3 T cell receptor beta chains came from one sample sequenced in a study of T cell repertoires in aging, cancer and after chemotherapy. Peripheral blood genomic DNA, not sorted cells or RNA, was the template. Rearranged V-D-J TRB sequences were amplified with a mixed TRB-A/B primer pool. MiXCR, applied by TCRdb to the multiplex PCR reads, yields one record per CDR3 protein. This table has about 12,000 distinct CDR3 sequences, about 31% appearing once. Sequencing was performed on blood. Every receptor here comes from a human donor in good health. The donor label of this sample is uncertain.

The chain employs TRBV12-3 or TRBV12-4 and TRBJ2-7; tentative D call: TRBD2 (6 bases). V lost 1 base and J 2 bases, leaving 9 bases between the germline ends. This CDR3 is 14 amino acids long. The CDR3 sequence: CASSLGGETYEQYF. CDR3 in DNA: TGTGCCAGCAGTTTAGGCGGGGAAACCTACGAGCAGTACTTC.

This chain joins TRBV4-2 and TRBJ2-3; 13 bases are a match to TRBD2. V gave up 0 bases and J gave up 6 bases; unmatched junction bases: 3. CDR1 and CDR2 from the germline V gene are LGHNA and YNFKEQ. The CDR3 consists of 16 residues. The CDR3 coding sequence is TGTGCCAGCAGCCAAGAGGGGACTAGCGGGGTTGATACGCAGTATTTT. Protein product: CASSQEGTSGVDTQYF.

This clonotype was counted only a few times. The chain has TRBV18 and TRBJ1-1; no clear D. The germline CDR1 and CDR2 sequences are KGHSH and LQKENI. This CDR3 region has 14 residues. Trimming cost V 4 bases and J 4 bases, with 13 bases left between them. The CDR3 reads CASSLEGEGTEAFF. The CDR3 DNA sequence: TGTGCCAGCTCACTCGAAGGAGAGGGCACTGAAGCTTTCTTT.